This note documents a single T cell receptor beta chain sequence. As yet, its antigen is unknown. These data belong to a study of Graves' ophthalmopathy and Graves' hyperthyroidism. General study findings and limits: Among thyroid clonotypes expanded above 0.001 frequency, most also appeared in blood. Ophthalmopathy progression was predicted by the model at 70.59% sensitivity and about 74% specificity.

V lost 6 bases, J lost 7 bases, and 21 bases lay in between. The CDR3 is 15 amino acids. As the template, RNA transcripts were used to amplify TCR beta CDR3 regions. Second-round multiplex PCR came after a first-round RT-PCR that employed HTBI primers. TCRdb fed the multiplex PCR reads into MiXCR, producing one record per CDR3 protein. Here the sample spans hundreds of thousands of distinct CDR3 sequences, about a fifth being singletons. This clonotype originated in a woman under 30 with stable Graves' hyperthyroidism. Some clones in this sample may be carry-over from other donors' samples. The chain recombines TRBV12-3 or TRBV12-4 with TRBJ2-5; a weak D match, TRBD1 (6 bases). The source material was peripheral blood. The CDR3 region has the DNA TGTGCCAGCAGCCTCAGCACAGGGACGGCGCGGACCCAGTACTTC. This codes for CASSLSTGTARTQYF.